The clone carrying this TCR beta chain has only a few counts. As yet, its antigen is unknown. The CDR3 contains 14 residues. Germline CDR1 reads KGHSH; CDR2 reads LQKENI. Germline trimming cut 10 bases from V and 3 bases from J; bases unmatched to any gene: 9. The data were obtained in a study of early T cells in non-severe SARS-CoV-2 infection. The overall study: Bulk RNA from unsorted whole blood was sequenced; chains were unpaired.

Study results and caveats: In VDJdb matching, anti-spike CD8 responses were favored while private and CD4 specificities went missing.

Attached unique molecular identifiers marked individual cDNA molecules. Each CDR3 protein is one row after TCRdb ran MiXCR on the 5' RACE reads. The data show over 35,000 distinct CDR3 sequences, around 6.1% seen once. This chain connects TRBV18 to TRBJ1-1, with 9 bases matching TRBD1. The TCR originated in an adult who was a healthcare worker with PCR-confirmed SARS-CoV-2 infection or an uninfected control (not recorded which). Sequenced material: whole blood, taken at baseline. CDR3 in amino acids: CATRIGTGYTEAFF. The CDR3 DNA reads TGTGCCACCCGAATTGGGACAGGGTACACTGAAGCTTTCTTT.